The entry below gives a single T cell receptor beta chain sequence along with its context. This CDR3 has 16 residues. The ends lost 5 bases at V and 4 bases at J; junction bases unmatched: 13. CDR1 MGHRA and CDR2 YSYEKL come from the germline V gene. The data stem from a study of blood T cell repertoires in COVID-19. Study details: Samples taken during acute and convalescent COVID-19 were collected in the United States, Italy and Spain.

The repertoire was sequenced with immunoSEQ multiplex PCR; TCRdb's copy has only in-frame clones and lacks some. The sample has fewer than 350,000 clones, around 87% seen once. Participants spanned ages about 18 to 100 years and resided in 24 US areas. Input material: PBMCs or T cells enriched from blood (not recorded which). The chain recombines TRBV4-1 with TRBJ1-2; 7 positions match TRBD1. This sequence originates from a woman aged 18-29 years with acute COVID-19. CDR3: CASSSTTGSPSYGYTF. The CDR3 nucleotides read TGCGCCAGCAGCTCGACGACAGGGAGTCCTAGCTATGGCTACACCTTC.